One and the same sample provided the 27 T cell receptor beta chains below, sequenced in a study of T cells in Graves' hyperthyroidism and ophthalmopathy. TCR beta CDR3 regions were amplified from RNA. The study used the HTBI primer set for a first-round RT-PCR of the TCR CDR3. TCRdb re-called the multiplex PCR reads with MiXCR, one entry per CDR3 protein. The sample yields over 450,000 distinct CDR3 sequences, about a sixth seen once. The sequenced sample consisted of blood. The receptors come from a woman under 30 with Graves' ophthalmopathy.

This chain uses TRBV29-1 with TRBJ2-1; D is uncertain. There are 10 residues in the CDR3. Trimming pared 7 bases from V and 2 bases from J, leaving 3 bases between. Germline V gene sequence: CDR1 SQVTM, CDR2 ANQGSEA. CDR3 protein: CSGAYNEQFF. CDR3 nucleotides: TGCAGCGGGGCCTACAATGAGCAGTTCTTC.

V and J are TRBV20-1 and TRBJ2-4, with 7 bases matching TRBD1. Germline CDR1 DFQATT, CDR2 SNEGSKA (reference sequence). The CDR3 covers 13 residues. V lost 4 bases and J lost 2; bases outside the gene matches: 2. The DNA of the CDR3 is TGCAGTGCTACAAGGGGGCCCAAAAACATTCAGTACTTC. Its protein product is CSATRGPKNIQYF.

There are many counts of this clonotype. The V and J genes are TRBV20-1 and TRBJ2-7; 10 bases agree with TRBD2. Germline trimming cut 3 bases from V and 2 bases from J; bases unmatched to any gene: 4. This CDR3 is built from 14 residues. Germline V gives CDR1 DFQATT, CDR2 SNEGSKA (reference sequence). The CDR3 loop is CSARLAGVTYEQYF. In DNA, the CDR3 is TGCAGTGCTAGGCTAGCGGGAGTTACCTACGAGCAGTACTTC.

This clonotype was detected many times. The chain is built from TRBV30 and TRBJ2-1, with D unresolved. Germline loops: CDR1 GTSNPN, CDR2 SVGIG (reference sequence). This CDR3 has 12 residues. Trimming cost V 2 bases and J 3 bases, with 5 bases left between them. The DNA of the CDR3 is TGTGCCTGGAGTTATATCTACAATGAGCAGTTCTTC. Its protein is CAWSYIYNEQFF.

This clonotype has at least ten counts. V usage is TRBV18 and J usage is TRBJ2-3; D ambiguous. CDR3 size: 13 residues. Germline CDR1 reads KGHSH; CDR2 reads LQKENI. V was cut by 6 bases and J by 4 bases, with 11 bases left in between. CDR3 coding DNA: TGTGCCAGCTCTCCCACGGGTTCAGATACGCAGTATTTT. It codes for CASSPTGSDTQYF.

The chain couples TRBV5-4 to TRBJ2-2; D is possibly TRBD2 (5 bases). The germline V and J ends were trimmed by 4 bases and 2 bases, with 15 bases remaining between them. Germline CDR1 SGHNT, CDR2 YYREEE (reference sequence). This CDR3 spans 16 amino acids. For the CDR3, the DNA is TGTGCCAGCAGCCCGGTCGGCGGGCGAAACACCGGGGAGCTGTTTTTT. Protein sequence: CASSPVGGRNTGELFF.

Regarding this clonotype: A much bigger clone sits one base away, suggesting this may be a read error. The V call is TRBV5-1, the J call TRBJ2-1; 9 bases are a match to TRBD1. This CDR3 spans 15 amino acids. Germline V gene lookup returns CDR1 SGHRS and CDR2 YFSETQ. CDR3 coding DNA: TGCGCCAGCAGCTTACAGGGGGCGAACTACAATGAGCATTTCTTC. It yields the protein CASSLQGANYNEHFF. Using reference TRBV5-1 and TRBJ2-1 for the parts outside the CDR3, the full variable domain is KAGVTQTPRYLIKTRGQQVTLSCSPISGHRSVSWYQQTPGQGLQFLFEYFSETQRNKGNFPGRFSGRQFSNSRSEMNVSTLELGDSALYLCASSLQGANYNEHFFGPGTRLTVL.

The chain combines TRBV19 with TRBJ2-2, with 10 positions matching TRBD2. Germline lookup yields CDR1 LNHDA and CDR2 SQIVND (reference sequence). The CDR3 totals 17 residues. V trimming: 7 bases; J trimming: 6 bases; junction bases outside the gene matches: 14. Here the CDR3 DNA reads TGTGCCAGTACCCATTCTAGCGGGAGCAATATCCCCGGGGAGCTGTTTTTT. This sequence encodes CASTHSSGSNIPGELFF. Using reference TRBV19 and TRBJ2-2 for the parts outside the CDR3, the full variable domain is DGGITQSPKYLFRKEGQNVTLSCEQNLNHDAMYWYRQDPGQGLRLIYYSQIVNDFQKGDIAEGYSVSREKKESFPLTVTSAQKNPTAFYLCASTHSSGSNIPGELFFGEGSRLTVL.

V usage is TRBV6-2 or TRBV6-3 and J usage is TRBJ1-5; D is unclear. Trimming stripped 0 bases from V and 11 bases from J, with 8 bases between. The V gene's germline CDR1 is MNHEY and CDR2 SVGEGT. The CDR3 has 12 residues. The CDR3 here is CASSYSTEAQHF. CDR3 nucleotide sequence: TGTGCCAGCAGTTACTCGACTGAGGCCCAGCATTTT.

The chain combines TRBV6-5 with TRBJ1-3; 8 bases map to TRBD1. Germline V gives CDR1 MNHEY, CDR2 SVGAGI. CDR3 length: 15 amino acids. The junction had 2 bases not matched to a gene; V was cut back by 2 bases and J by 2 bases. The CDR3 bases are TGTGCCAGCAGTTACACGACAGGGGCTGGAAACACCATATATTTT. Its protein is CASSYTTGAGNTIYF.

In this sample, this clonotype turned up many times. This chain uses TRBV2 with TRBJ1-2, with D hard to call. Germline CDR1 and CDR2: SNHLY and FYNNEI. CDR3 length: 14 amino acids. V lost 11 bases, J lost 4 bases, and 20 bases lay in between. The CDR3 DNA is TGTGCCGACCTTGACGGCAGGTTCACCTATGGCTACACCTTC. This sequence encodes CADLDGRFTYGYTF.

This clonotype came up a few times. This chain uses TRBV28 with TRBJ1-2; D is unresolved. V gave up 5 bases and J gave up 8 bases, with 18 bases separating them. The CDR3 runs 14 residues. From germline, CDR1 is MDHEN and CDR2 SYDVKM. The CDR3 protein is CASSPRDLIGGYTF. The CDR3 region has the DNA TGTGCCAGCAGTCCCCGTGATTTGATCGGGGGCTACACCTTC.

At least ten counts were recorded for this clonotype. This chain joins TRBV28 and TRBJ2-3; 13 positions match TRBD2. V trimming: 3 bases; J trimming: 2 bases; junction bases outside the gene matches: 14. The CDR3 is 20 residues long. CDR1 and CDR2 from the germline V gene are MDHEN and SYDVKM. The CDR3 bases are TGTGCCAGCAGTTTGATCGTAAGGGGCGGACTAGCGGGGGCCACAGATACGCAGTATTTT. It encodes CASSLIVRGGLAGATDTQYF.

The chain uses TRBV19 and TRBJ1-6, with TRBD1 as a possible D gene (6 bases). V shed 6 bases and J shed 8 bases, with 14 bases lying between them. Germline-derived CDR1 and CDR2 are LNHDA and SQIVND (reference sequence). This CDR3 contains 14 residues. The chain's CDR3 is CASRPGALDSPLHF. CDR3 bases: TGTGCCAGTAGGCCAGGGGCTTTGGATTCACCCCTCCACTTT.

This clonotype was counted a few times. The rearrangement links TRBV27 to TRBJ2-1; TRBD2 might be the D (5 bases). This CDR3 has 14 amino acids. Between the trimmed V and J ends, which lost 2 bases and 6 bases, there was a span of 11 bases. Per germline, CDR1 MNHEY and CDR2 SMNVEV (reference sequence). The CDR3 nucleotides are TGTGCCAGCAGTTTACGAGGCCGGGGCAATGAGCAGTTCTTC. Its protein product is CASSLRGRGNEQFF.

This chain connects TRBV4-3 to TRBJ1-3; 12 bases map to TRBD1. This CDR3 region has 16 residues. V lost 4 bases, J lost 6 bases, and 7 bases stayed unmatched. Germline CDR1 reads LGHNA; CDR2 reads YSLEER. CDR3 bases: TGCGCCAGCAGCCCAAGCCCGGGACAGGGGGCAAACACCATATATTTT. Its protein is CASSPSPGQGANTIYF.

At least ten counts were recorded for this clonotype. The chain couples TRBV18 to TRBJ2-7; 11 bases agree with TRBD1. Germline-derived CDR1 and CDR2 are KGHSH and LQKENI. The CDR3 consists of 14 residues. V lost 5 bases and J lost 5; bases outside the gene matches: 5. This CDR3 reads CASSGQGARDEQYF. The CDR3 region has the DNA TGTGCCAGCTCAGGACAGGGGGCGCGCGACGAGCAGTACTTC.

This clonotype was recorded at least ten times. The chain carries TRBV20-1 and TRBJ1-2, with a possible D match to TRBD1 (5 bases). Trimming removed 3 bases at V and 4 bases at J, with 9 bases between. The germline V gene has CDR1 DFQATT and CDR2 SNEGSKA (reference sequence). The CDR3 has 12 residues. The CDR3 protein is CSARGPGYGYTF. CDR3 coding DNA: TGCAGTGCTAGGGGGCCGGGCTATGGCTACACCTTC.

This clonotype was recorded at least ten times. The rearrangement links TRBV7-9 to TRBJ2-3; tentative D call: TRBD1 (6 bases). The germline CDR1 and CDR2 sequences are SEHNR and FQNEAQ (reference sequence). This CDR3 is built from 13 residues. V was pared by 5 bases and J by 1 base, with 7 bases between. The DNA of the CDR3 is TGTGCCAGCAGCCCAGGGGGCACAGATACGCAGTATTTT. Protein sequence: CASSPGGTDTQYF.

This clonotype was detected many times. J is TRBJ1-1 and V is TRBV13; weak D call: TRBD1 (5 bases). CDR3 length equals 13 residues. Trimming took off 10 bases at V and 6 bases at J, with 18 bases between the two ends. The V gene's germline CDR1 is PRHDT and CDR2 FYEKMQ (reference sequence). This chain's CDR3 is CANKRGRTSEAFF. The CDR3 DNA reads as TGTGCCAACAAACGGGGCCGTACCTCTGAAGCTTTCTTT.

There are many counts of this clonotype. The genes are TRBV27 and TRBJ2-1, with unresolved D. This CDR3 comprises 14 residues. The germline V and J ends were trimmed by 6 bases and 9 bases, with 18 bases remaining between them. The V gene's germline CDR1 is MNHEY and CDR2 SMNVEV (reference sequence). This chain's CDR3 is CASSSLTRSGEQFF. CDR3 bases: TGTGCCAGCAGCTCCCTGACCCGATCTGGTGAGCAGTTCTTC.

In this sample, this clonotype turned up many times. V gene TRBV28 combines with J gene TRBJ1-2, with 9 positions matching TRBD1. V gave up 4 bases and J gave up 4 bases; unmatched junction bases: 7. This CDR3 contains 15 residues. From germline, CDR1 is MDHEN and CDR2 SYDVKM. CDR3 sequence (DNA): TGTGCCAGCAGTTCCGCTGGGACAGGGCCCTATGGCTACACCTTC. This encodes CASSSAGTGPYGYTF.

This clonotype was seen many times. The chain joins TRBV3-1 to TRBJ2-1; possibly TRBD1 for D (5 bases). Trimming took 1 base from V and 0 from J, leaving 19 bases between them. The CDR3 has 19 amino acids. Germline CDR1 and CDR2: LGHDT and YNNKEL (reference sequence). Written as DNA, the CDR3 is TGTGCCAGCAGCCAAGTAGGTGGGGCGTCGTATCTCTCCTACAATGAGCAGTTCTTC. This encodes CASSQVGGASYLSYNEQFF.

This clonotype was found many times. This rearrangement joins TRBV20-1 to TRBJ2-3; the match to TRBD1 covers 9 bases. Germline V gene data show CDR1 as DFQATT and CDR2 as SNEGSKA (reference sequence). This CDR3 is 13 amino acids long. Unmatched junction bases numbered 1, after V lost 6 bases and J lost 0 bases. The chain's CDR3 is CSAGQGSTDTQYF. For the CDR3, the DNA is TGCAGTGCGGGACAGGGAAGCACAGATACGCAGTATTTT.

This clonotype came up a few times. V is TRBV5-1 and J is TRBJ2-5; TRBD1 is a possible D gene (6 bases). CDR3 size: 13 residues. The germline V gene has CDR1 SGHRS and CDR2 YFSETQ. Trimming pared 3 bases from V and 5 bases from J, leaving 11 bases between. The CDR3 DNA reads TGCGCCAGCAGCTACAGGGCTGGGGAGACCCAGTACTTC. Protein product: CASSYRAGETQYF.

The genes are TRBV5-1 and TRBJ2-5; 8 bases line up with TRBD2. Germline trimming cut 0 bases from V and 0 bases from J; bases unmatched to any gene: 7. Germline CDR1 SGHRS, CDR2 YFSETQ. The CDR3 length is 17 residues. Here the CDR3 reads CASSLAPVAGYQETQYF. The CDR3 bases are TGCGCCAGCAGCTTGGCCCCGGTAGCGGGGTACCAAGAGACCCAGTACTTC.

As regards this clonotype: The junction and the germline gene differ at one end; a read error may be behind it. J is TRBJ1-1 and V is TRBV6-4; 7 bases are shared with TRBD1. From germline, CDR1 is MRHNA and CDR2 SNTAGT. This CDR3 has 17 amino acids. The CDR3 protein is CASSYSDRPTVNTEAFF. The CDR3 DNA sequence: TGTGCCAGCAGTTACTCGGACAGGCCTACCGTTAACACTGAAGCTTTCTTT.